A single T cell receptor (beta chain) is shown here with its context. Its antigen remains unidentified. These data are taken from a study of T cell repertoires in cytomegalovirus infection. Study as a whole: Recently described HLA-C-restricted plus well-studied HLA-B-restricted CMV epitopes were used. CMV infection plus the matching HLA type was flagged by public TCR beta signatures.

Per the germline V gene, CDR1 is LNHDA and CDR2 is SQIVND (reference sequence). Trimming took 11 bases from V and 6 from J, leaving 23 bases between them. CDR3 size: 15 residues. Study findings and constraints: Dominating the ex vivo response were HLA-C-restricted CMV-specific TCR beta clonotypes. Cumulative public TCR beta family frequency identified carriers of CMV plus the relevant HLA.

TCRdb redid the calling of the reads with MiXCR, one entry per CDR3 protein. Here the sample spans approximately 770,000 distinct CDR3 sequences, almost 30% being singletons. This clonotype was sampled from a human donor in good health (CMV status not recorded). Some clones in this sample may be carry-over from other donors' samples. The sequences come from cultured CD8+ T cells from PBMCs, collected from culture after CMV antigen stimulation. The chain carries TRBV19 and TRBJ1-5, with D tentatively TRBD1 (5 bases). In DNA, the CDR3 is TGTGCCTCTTCCCGAGGAGGGGACGCCCCTCAGCCCCAGCATTTT. It yields the protein CASSRGGDAPQPQHF. Together with reference TRBV19 and TRBJ1-5, the CDR3 gives the full variable domain: DGGITQSPKYLFRKEGQNVTLSCEQNLNHDAMYWYRQDPGQGLRLIYYSQIVNDFQKGDIAEGYSVSREKKESFPLTVTSAQKNPTAFYLCASSRGGDAPQPQHFGDGTRLSIL.